The clone carrying this T cell receptor beta chain was recorded many times. Its specificity is not known. The data were obtained in a study of early T cells in non-severe SARS-CoV-2 infection. Study in general: Sequenced bulk RNA came from whole blood that was unsorted, and chains were unpaired. Study outcomes and limitations: There was a bias toward anti-spike CD8 responses in VDJdb matching, which missed private and CD4 specificities.

Using its own MiXCR run on the 5' RACE reads, TCRdb lists one record per CDR3 protein. The sample records more than 75,000 distinct CDR3 sequences, approximately 13% being singletons. Trimming took 6 bases from V and 4 from J, leaving 14 bases between them. The CDR3 extends over 14 amino acids. Germline CDR1 KGHSH, CDR2 LQKENI. This receptor was identified in an adult who was a healthcare worker with PCR-confirmed SARS-CoV-2 infection or an uninfected control (not recorded which). The genes are TRBV18 and TRBJ2-3; D remains unclear. Sequenced input: whole blood. This CDR3 reads CASSFRASPDTQYF. The CDR3 DNA reads as TGTGCCAGCTCGTTCCGGGCTTCCCCAGATACGCAGTATTTT.